What follows describes a single T cell receptor (beta chain). This entry belongs to a study of blood T cell repertoires in COVID-19. Germline CDR1 reads SGHRS; CDR2 reads YFSETQ. The CDR3 spans 16 residues. Trimming removed 4 bases from V and 1 base from J; junction bases left unmatched: 9. The table came from immunoSEQ multiplex PCR; TCRdb's copy has only in-frame clones and leaves some out. The sample yields a few hundred thousand clones, around 81% seen once. The sample comprised peripheral blood. This clonotype originated in a man aged 25 to 40 who had recovered from COVID-19. V usage is TRBV5-1 and J usage is TRBJ2-7; 9 positions agree with TRBD1. CDR3 in amino acids: CASSPRGGQGSYEQYF. Written as DNA, the CDR3 is TGCGCCAGCAGCCCCAGGGGGGGACAGGGATCCTACGAGCAGTACTTC.